Following are 25 T cell receptor beta chains from one sample sequenced in a study of long-term antiretroviral therapy in people with HIV. Running of the v3.0 immunoSEQ assay took place at survey level. Here immunoSEQ multiplex PCR was the method, and the copy in TCRdb shows in-frame clones only, minus some. The sample lists about 22,000 clones, around four fifths occurring once. The sequencing here drew on unsorted PBMCs, taken 1.6 years after starting antiretroviral therapy. Source of these receptors: a man in his forties with HIV.

This clone has more than one count but fewer than ten. The rearrangement links TRBV2 to TRBJ2-1, with a tentative D call TRBD1 (6 bases). The CDR3 has 12 residues. Germline V lookup: CDR1 SNHLY, CDR2 FYNNEI. V was trimmed by 6 bases and J by 10 bases, leaving 13 bases between them. The CDR3 sequence is CASRPDRSEQFF. Here the CDR3 DNA reads TGTGCCAGCAGACCCGACAGGTCCGAGCAGTTCTTC.

The V and J genes are TRBV6-5 and TRBJ1-6; D not certain. Trimming removed 2 bases from V and 10 bases from J, with 18 bases in between. The CDR3 is made up of 16 amino acids. The germline gives CDR1 MNHEY, CDR2 SVGAGI. The CDR3 sequence is CASSYDPARGGSPLHF. Written as DNA, the CDR3 is TGTGCCAGCAGTTACGACCCGGCCCGCGGCGGGTCACCCCTCCACTTT.

The gene calls are TRBV18 and TRBJ1-2, with D possibly matching TRBD1 (5 bases). Germline assignment: CDR1 KGHSH and CDR2 LQKENI. This CDR3 contains 14 residues. V was trimmed by 5 bases and J by 3 bases, leaving 13 bases between them. CDR3 sequence (DNA): TGTGCCAGCTCATCTGCCGGGACGGACTATGGCTACACCTTC. Its translation is CASSSAGTDYGYTF.

The chain links TRBV28 to TRBJ1-5, with a tentative D call TRBD1 (5 bases). Germline CDR1 is MDHEN and CDR2 is SYDVKM. Between the trimmed V and J ends, which lost 3 bases and 6 bases, there was a span of 12 bases. This CDR3 region has 14 residues. CDR3 nucleotides: TGTGCCAGCAGTTTCGGGCAGGGAGGTCAGCCCCAGCATTTT. It translates to CASSFGQGGQPQHF.

CDR3 sequence (DNA): TGTGCCAGCAGCGTAGTAGGCAGCTTGAACACTGAAGCTTTCTTT. As protein: CASSVVGSLNTEAFF. The chain couples TRBV9 to TRBJ1-1; D is ambiguous. Between the trimmed V and J ends, which lost 0 bases and 0 bases, there was a span of 9 bases. The germline V gene encodes CDR1 SGDLS and CDR2 YYNGEE. The length of the CDR3 is 15 residues. The whole variable domain, remainder taken from reference TRBV9 and TRBJ1-1, is DSGVTQTPKHLITATGQRVTLRCSPRSGDLSVYWYQQSLDQGLQFLIQYYNGEERAKGNILERFSAQQFPDLHSELNLSSLELGDSALYFCASSVVGSLNTEAFFGQGTRLTVV.

This chain joins TRBV5-1 and TRBJ2-3; 8 bases fit TRBD1. Germline CDR1 reads SGHRS; CDR2 reads YFSETQ. CDR3 size: 16 residues. Trimming took 4 bases from V and 0 from J; bases not matched to a gene: 7. Written as DNA, the CDR3 is TGCGCCAGCAGCGGTGGGACAGGCCCCAGCACAGATACGCAGTATTTT. Encoded protein: CASSGGTGPSTDTQYF.

The chain is built from TRBV4-1 and TRBJ1-4; TRBD1 matches 9 bases. This CDR3 comprises 14 residues. J lost 7 bases, V lost 1 base, and 1 base had no gene match. The germline gives CDR1 MGHRA, CDR2 YSYEKL. CDR3: CASSQAGQGEKLFF. In DNA, the CDR3 is TGCGCCAGCAGCCAAGCGGGACAGGGTGAAAAACTGTTTTTT.

This clone was seen a handful of times. The V gene is TRBV21-1, the J gene TRBJ2-1. TRBV21-1 is assigned pseudogene status. The CDR3 sequence is 15 residues long. The CDR3 loop is CASSKGRFCYNEQFF. Here the CDR3 DNA reads TGTGCCAGCAGCAAAGGAAGGTTCTGCTACAATGAGCAGTTCTTC.

This clone was counted a single time. The chain joins TRBV2 to TRBJ2-2; tentatively, D is TRBD2 (6 bases). Trimming took 4 bases from V and 4 from J, leaving 22 bases between them. The germline CDR1 and CDR2 sequences are SNHLY and FYNNEI. CDR3 length: 18 amino acids. The CDR3 region is CASSALLAGTGFTGELFF. The CDR3 bases are TGTGCCAGCAGTGCGTTACTTGCAGGGACTGGTTTCACCGGGGAGCTGTTTTTT.

The chain couples TRBV6-5 to TRBJ1-2; D is uncertain. CDR3 length: 13 residues. V lost 4 bases to trimming and J lost 0 bases, with 6 bases between them. Germline V lookup: CDR1 MNHEY, CDR2 SVGAGI. DNA of the CDR3: TGTGCCAGCAGTTTGGACCCTAACTATGGCTACACCTTC. As protein: CASSLDPNYGYTF.

The chain has TRBV6-5 and TRBJ1-3; weak D call: TRBD1 (5 bases). This CDR3 is 16 amino acids long. CDR1 is MNHEY, CDR2 SVGAGI, per germline. V was shortened by 4 bases and J by 8 bases, with 21 bases between the two germline ends. The DNA for the CDR3 is TGTGCCAGCAGTTCCGGGTGGGCAGGGCTCGAAGACACCATATATTTT. Translating gives CASSSGWAGLEDTIYF.

The chain is built from TRBV6-5 and TRBJ1-1, with 8 bases identical to TRBD1. Germline loops: CDR1 MNHEY, CDR2 SVGAGI. V was pared by 6 bases and J by 6 bases, with 9 bases of the junction left unmatched. CDR3 length: 14 residues. This CDR3 is CASRDRVIGAEAFF. CDR3 in DNA: TGTGCCAGCAGGGACAGGGTGATTGGGGCTGAAGCTTTCTTT.

Only one count was recorded for this clone. CDR3 nucleotide sequence: TGTGCCAGCAGCGTAGAGAGTACAGGTGGAAGTCGTTCAGATACGCAGTATTTT. As protein: CASSVESTGGSRSDTQYF. This chain links TRBV9 with TRBJ2-3; possibly TRBD1 for D (5 bases). Germline loops: CDR1 SGDLS, CDR2 YYNGEE. The CDR3 totals 18 residues. Deletions cut 0 bases from V and 4 bases from J, with 21 bases between.

DNA of the CDR3: TGTGCTAGTGGTTTGGTCCTTTCTCAGCAGTTCTTC. It encodes CASGLVLSQQFF. J is TRBJ2-1 and V is TRBV12-5; D ambiguous. Trimming took 0 bases from V and 11 from J, leaving 8 bases between them. Per the germline V gene, CDR1 is LGHNT and CDR2 is FRNRAP. This CDR3 has 12 amino acids.

The V call is TRBV11-3, the J call TRBJ2-7, with 9 bases aligning to TRBD1. The CDR3 loop spans 16 amino acids. The junction had 9 bases not matched to a gene; V was cut back by 0 bases and J by 6 bases. From germline, CDR1 is SGHNT and CDR2 YENEEA. CDR3 residues: CASSLDFRTGVPEQYF. CDR3 bases: TGTGCCAGCAGCTTAGACTTTCGGACAGGGGTGCCCGAGCAGTACTTC.

The rearrangement uses TRBV9 and TRBJ2-7; D possibly corresponds to TRBD1 (6 bases). The length of the CDR3 is 15 residues. V lost 0 bases and J 2 bases, leaving 12 bases between the germline ends. Germline CDR1 SGDLS, CDR2 YYNGEE. The CDR3 sequence is CASSVDPGQTYEQYF. Here the CDR3 DNA reads TGTGCCAGCAGCGTAGACCCTGGACAGACCTACGAGCAGTACTTC.

Only a few counts were recorded for this clone. The chain joins TRBV9 to TRBJ2-2, with D possibly TRBD2 on 6 matching bases. Germline V gene sequence: CDR1 SGDLS, CDR2 YYNGEE. Trimming stripped 0 bases from V and 6 bases from J, with 6 bases between. This CDR3 comprises 13 residues. The CDR3 here is CASSVGGAGELFF. DNA for the CDR3: TGTGCCAGCAGCGTAGGGGGGGCCGGGGAGCTGTTTTTT.

This clone turned up a few times. The chain couples TRBV19 to TRBJ1-5; D not resolved. Deletions cut 5 bases from V and 0 bases from J, with 14 bases between. CDR3 length: 16 residues. In germline, CDR1 is LNHDA, CDR2 SQIVND (reference sequence). DNA for the CDR3: TGTGCCAGTAGTCCCCGACCTGGTAATAGCAATCAGCCCCAGCATTTT. Its translation is CASSPRPGNSNQPQHF.

The CDR3 coding sequence is TGTGCCAGCAGCCCCCCGAACAGAAATTCACCCCTCCACTTT. It is translated as CASSPPNRNSPLHF. V usage is TRBV7-9 and J usage is TRBJ1-6, with D unclear. Trimming cost V 5 bases and J 7 bases, with 12 bases left between them. Germline assignment: CDR1 SEHNR and CDR2 FQNEAQ (reference sequence). This CDR3 contains 14 residues. The complete variable domain, with remaining parts taken from reference TRBV7-9 and TRBJ1-6, reads DTGVSQNPRHKITKRGQNVTFRCDPISEHNRLYWYRQTLGQGPEFLTYFQNEAQLEKSRLLSDRFSAERPKGSFSTLEIQRTEQGDSAMYLCASSPPNRNSPLHFGNGTRLTVT.

This clone was counted a few times. The J gene is TRBJ1-4, the V gene TRBV4-1; D remains unclear. The CDR3 extends over 13 amino acids. V lost 1 base and J lost 7, with 7 bases in between. Germline CDR1 is MGHRA and CDR2 is YSYEKL. The CDR3 region is CASSQGLTEKLFF. The CDR3 DNA is TGCGCCAGCAGCCAAGGCCTGACTGAAAAACTGTTTTTT.

The rearrangement uses TRBV27 and TRBJ1-6; D not resolved. V was trimmed by 5 bases and J by 7 bases, leaving 15 bases between them. In germline, CDR1 is MNHEY, CDR2 SMNVEV (reference sequence). The CDR3 runs 15 residues. The CDR3 loop is CASSIGSRGNSPLHF. CDR3 coding DNA: TGTGCCAGCAGTATCGGGTCTAGAGGGAATTCACCCCTCCACTTT.

This clone ranks as medium-sized. The chain links TRBV4-2 to TRBJ1-3; D is ambiguous. The CDR3 covers 13 residues. Trimming pared 0 bases from V and 3 bases from J, leaving 3 bases between. Looked up from germline, CDR1 is LGHNA and CDR2 is YNFKEQ. CDR3 coding DNA: TGTGCCAGCAGCCAAGATCGTGGAAACACCATATATTTT. This codes for CASSQDRGNTIYF.

This clone was seen more than once but under ten times. The chain joins TRBV7-9 to TRBJ2-1, with D unresolved. V lost 5 bases to trimming and J lost 3 bases, with 17 bases between them. This CDR3 spans 16 amino acids. Germline CDR1 reads SEHNR; CDR2 reads FQNEAQ (reference sequence). In DNA form, the CDR3 reads TGTGCCAGCAGCGTTGGGATAATCCCCCTCTACAATGAGCAGTTCTTC. Encoded protein: CASSVGIIPLYNEQFF.

This clone was seen only a few times. The V and J genes are TRBV27 and TRBJ2-4; tentatively, D is TRBD1 or TRBD2 (5 bases each). The CDR3 is made up of 15 amino acids. Germline CDR1 reads MNHEY; CDR2 reads SMNVEV (reference sequence). The V gene lost 5 bases and the J gene lost 10 bases, with 21 bases spanning the gap. CDR3 protein: CASSPRPGLVFIQYF. The CDR3 region has the DNA TGTGCCAGCAGTCCCAGACCGGGGCTTGTATTTATTCAGTACTTC.

This chain joins TRBV9 and TRBJ2-5; TRBD1 matches 10 bases. The CDR3 is 14 residues long. Germline CDR1 SGDLS, CDR2 YYNGEE. J gave up 5 bases and V 4 bases, and 5 bases lay outside the gene matches. CDR3 DNA sequence: TGTGCCAGCAGCAAAGACAGGGGGCAGGAGACCCAGTACTTC. Protein sequence: CASSKDRGQETQYF.